This record concerns one T cell receptor (beta chain) sequence. Unmatched junction bases numbered 11, after V lost 7 bases and J lost 4 bases. The CDR3 has 15 residues. CDR1 is SNHLY and CDR2 is FYNNEI in the germline V gene. The sample is drawn from a study of cytomegalovirus exposure and HLA in healthy donors. Primers: 60 Vbeta forward and 13 Jbeta reverse. Data came from immunoSEQ multiplex PCR; TCRdb stores just in-frame clones and leaves some out. The table records approximately 170,000 clones, around 84% of them present only once. V and J are TRBV2 and TRBJ1-1; 8 bases align to TRBD1. Sequencing used PBMCs. This TCR derives from a man aged 30 to 39 in good health and CMV-seropositive. The CDR3 is CASIEDRAGVTEAFF. The CDR3 bases are TGTGCCAGCATCGAGGACAGGGCGGGGGTCACTGAAGCTTTCTTT.